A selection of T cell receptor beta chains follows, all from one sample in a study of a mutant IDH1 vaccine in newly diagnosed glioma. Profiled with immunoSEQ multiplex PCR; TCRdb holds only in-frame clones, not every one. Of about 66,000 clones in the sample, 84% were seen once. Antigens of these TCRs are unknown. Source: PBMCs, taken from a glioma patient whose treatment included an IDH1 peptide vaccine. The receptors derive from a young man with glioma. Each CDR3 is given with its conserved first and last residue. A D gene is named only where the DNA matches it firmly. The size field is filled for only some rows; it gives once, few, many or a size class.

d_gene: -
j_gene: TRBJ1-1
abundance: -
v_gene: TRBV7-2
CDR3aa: CASTLMTGDLNTEAFF
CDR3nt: TGTGCCAGCACCTTAATGACAGGAGATTTGAACACTGAAGCTTTCTTT

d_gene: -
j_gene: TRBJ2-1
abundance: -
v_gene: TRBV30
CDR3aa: CAWSNTRSEQFF
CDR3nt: TGTGCCTGGAGTAACACAAGAAGTGAGCAGTTCTTC

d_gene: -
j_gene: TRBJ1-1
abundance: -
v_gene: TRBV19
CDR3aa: CASSTGLTGAAFF
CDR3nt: TGTGCCAGTAGTACAGGTTTGACGGGTGCAGCTTTCTTT

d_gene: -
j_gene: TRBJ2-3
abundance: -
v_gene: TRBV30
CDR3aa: CAWSVRTSDTQYF
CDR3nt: TGTGCCTGGAGTGTAAGAACGTCAGATACGCAGTATTTT

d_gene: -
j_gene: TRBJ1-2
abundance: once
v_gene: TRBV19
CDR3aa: CASSDRFFYNYGYTF
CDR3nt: TGTGCCAGTTCAGACAGGTTTTTCTATAACTATGGCTACACCTTC

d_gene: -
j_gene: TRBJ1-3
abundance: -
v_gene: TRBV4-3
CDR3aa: CASSQDPRPGNTIYF
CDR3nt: TGCGCCAGCAGCCAAGACCCGAGGCCCGGAAACACCATATATTTT

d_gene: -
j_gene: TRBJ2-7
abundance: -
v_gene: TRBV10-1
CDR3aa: CASSESYGSERTTYEQYF
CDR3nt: TGCGCCAGCAGTGAGAGTTATGGGAGCGAAAGGACAACCTACGAGCAGTACTTC

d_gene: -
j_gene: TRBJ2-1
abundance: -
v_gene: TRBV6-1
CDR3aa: CASSEGALVYNEQFF
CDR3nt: TGTGCCAGCAGTGAAGGAGCTCTTGTCTACAATGAGCAGTTCTTC

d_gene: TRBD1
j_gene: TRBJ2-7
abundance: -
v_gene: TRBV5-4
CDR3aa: CASSPTGNYEQYF
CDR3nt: TGTGCCAGCAGCCCGACAGGGAACTACGAGCAGTACTTC

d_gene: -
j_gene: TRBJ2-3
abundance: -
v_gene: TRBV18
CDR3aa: CASSPGGRGSTDTQYF
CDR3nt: TGTGCCAGCTCACCGGGGGGCCGAGGGAGCACAGATACGCAGTATTTT

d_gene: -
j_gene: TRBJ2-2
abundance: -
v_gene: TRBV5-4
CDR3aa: CASSRDQRGELFF
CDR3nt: TGTGCCAGCAGCCGGGACCAAAGAGGGGAGCTGTTTTTT

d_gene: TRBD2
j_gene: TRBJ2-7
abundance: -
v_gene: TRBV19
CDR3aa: CASSMGLAAPYEQYF
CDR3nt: TGTGCCAGTAGCATGGGACTAGCGGCACCCTACGAGCAGTACTTC

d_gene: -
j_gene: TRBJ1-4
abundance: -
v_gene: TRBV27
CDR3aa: CASSSTGQNEKLFF
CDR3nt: TGTGCCAGCAGTTCTACAGGGCAGAATGAAAAACTGTTTTTT

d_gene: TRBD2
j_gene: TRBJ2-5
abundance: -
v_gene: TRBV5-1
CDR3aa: CASSLEGLADPQYF
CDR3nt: TGCGCCAGCAGCTTGGAGGGACTAGCGGATCCCCAGTACTTC

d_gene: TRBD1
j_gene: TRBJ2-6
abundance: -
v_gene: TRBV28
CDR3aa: CASSISGGRLAGANVLTF
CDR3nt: TGTGCCAGCAGTATCTCAGGGGGCAGGTTAGCTGGGGCCAACGTCCTGACTTTC

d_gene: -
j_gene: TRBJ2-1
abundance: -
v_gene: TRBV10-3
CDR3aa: CAISESGLQLNNEQFF
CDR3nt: TGTGCCATCAGTGAGTCGGGATTACAATTGAACAATGAGCAGTTCTTC

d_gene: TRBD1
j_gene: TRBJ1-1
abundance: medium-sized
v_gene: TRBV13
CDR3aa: CASIQGLMNTEAFF
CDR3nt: TGTGCCAGCATACAGGGGCTAATGAACACTGAAGCTTTCTTT

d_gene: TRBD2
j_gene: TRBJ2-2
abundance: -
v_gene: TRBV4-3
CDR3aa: CASSQGLAGDVAGELFF
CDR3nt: TGCGCCAGCAGCCAGGGACTAGCGGGGGACGTGGCCGGGGAGCTGTTTTTT

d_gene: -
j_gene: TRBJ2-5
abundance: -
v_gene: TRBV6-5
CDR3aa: CASSYSRGLQETQYF
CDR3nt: TGTGCCAGCAGTTACTCCCGGGGGCTCCAAGAGACCCAGTACTTC

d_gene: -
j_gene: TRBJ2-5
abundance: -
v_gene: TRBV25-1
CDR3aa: CASSDRLGQETQYF
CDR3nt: TGTGCCAGCAGTGATAGGCTGGGGCAAGAGACCCAGTACTTC

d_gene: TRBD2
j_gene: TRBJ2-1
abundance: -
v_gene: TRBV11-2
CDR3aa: CASSSLAGPYNEQFF
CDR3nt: TGTGCCAGCAGCTCACTAGCGGGACCATACAATGAGCAGTTCTTC

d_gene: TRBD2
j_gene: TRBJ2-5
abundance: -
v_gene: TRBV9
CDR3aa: CASSVVGGGPQETQYF
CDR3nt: TGTGCCAGCAGCGTAGTAGGCGGGGGACCCCAAGAGACCCAGTACTTC

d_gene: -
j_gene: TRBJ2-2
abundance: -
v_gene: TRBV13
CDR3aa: CASSLGVDYSGVGELFF
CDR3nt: TGTGCCAGCAGCTTAGGCGTGGACTACTCCGGAGTCGGGGAGCTGTTTTTT

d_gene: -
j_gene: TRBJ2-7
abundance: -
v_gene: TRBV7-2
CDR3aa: CASSLVTASYEQYF
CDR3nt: TGTGCCAGCAGCTTAGTTACAGCATCCTACGAGCAGTACTTC

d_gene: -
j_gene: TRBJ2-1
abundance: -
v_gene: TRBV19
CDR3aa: CASSPPWGAVYNEQFF
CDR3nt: TGTGCCAGTAGTCCGCCCTGGGGGGCGGTATACAATGAGCAGTTCTTC

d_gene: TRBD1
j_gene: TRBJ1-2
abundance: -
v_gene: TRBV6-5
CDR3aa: CASSSATGNYGYTF
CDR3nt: TGTGCCAGCAGTTCCGCGACAGGGAACTATGGCTACACCTTC

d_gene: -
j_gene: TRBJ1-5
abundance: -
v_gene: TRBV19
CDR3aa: CASSMVWADSNQPQHF
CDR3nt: TGTGCCAGTAGTATGGTTTGGGCCGATAGCAATCAGCCCCAGCATTTT

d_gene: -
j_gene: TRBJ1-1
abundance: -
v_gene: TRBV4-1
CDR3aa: CASSLTRASVAEAFF
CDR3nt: TGCGCCAGCAGCCTCACCAGGGCGTCGGTCGCTGAAGCTTTCTTT

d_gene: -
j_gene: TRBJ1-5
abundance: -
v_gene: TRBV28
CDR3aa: CASSFTGGVQPQHF
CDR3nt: TGTGCCAGCAGTTTTACTGGGGGCGTCCAGCCCCAGCATTTT

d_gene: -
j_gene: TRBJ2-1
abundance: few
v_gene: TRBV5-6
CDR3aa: CASSFVSPYSYNEQFF
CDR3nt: TGTGCCAGCAGTTTCGTCTCCCCTTACTCCTACAATGAGCAGTTCTTC

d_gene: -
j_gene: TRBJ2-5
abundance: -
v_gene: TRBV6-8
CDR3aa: CASSYSGSGEETQYF
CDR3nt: TGTGCCAGCAGTTACTCGGGCTCCGGGGAGGAGACCCAGTACTTC

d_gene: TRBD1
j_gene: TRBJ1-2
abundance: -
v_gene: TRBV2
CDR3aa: CASSANRGNFGYTF
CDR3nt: TGTGCCAGCAGTGCCAACAGGGGAAATTTTGGCTACACCTTC

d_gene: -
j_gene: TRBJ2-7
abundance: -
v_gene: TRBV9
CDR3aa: CASSVTTGFYEQYF
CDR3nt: TGTGCCAGCAGTGTTACCACAGGTTTTTACGAGCAGTACTTC

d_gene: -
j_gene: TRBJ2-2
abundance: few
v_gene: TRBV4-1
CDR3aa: CASSQGARETGELFF
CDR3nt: TGCGCCAGCAGCCAAGGGGCCAGGGAGACCGGGGAGCTGTTTTTT

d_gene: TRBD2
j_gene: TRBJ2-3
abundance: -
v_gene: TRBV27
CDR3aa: CASRVAGTTDTQYF
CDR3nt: TGTGCCAGCAGAGTAGCGGGAACGACAGATACGCAGTATTTT

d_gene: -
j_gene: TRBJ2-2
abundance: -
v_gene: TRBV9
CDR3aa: CASSPFYTTGELFF
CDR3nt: TGTGCCAGCAGCCCCTTTTACACCACCGGGGAGCTGTTTTTT